This entry lists 8 T cell receptor beta chains sequenced from one sample in a study of T-cell memory formation after mild COVID-19. In TCRdb, the 5' RACE reads were re-called with MiXCR into one record per CDR3 protein. The data show about 600,000 distinct CDR3 sequences, less than 25% seen once. Sequencing was performed on PBMCs or a T cell subset sorted from them (not recorded which). The receptor set was obtained from an adult woman who had mild COVID-19 (a few samples of this study predate the infection). Cell type and time point are not known.

CDR3 protein: CASSLPPQGAGQETQYF. CDR3 bases: TGCGCCAGCAGCTTGCCGCCACAGGGGGCCGGACAAGAGACCCAGTACTTC. The V gene is TRBV5-1, the J gene TRBJ2-5, with 9 bases identical to TRBD1. Germline V CDR1 and CDR2: SGHRS, YFSETQ. The J segment lost 2 bases and the V segment lost 1 base, leaving 9 bases of the junction unmatched. CDR3 length equals 17 residues. Filled out from reference TRBV5-1 and TRBJ2-5, the complete variable domain reads KAGVTQTPRYLIKTRGQQVTLSCSPISGHRSVSWYQQTPGQGLQFLFEYFSETQRNKGNFPGRFSGRQFSNSRSEMNVSTLELGDSALYLCASSLPPQGAGQETQYFGPGTRLLVL.

The chain carries TRBV12-5 and TRBJ2-2; D may be TRBD1 or TRBD2 (5 bases each). The CDR3 has 15 residues. The germline CDR1 and CDR2 sequences are LGHNT and FRNRAP. Trimming stripped 0 bases from V and 3 bases from J, with 8 bases between. For the CDR3, the DNA is TGTGCTAGTGGTTTGGTTCGAGGGGACACCGGGGAGCTGTTTTTT. Its translation is CASGLVRGDTGELFF.

This clonotype was observed a few times. The V and J genes are TRBV12-3 or TRBV12-4 and TRBJ1-1; TRBD1 might be the D (5 bases). The CDR3 sequence is 15 residues long. Trimming took off 6 bases at V and 5 bases at J, with 19 bases between the two ends. The CDR3 DNA reads as TGTGCCAGCAGCCCCCCCGAGGGGTTTAAGACTGAAGCTTTCTTT. This codes for CASSPPEGFKTEAFF.

Only a few counts were recorded for this clonotype. The chain employs TRBV2 and TRBJ1-1, with D possibly being TRBD1 (5 bases). CDR1 and CDR2 from the germline V gene are SNHLY and FYNNEI. Deletions cut 8 bases from V and 0 bases from J, with 13 bases between. The CDR3 length is 14 residues. The CDR3 region is CASVSTELNTEAFF. DNA of the CDR3: TGTGCCAGCGTTTCGACAGAATTGAACACTGAAGCTTTCTTT.

This chain links TRBV5-1 with TRBJ2-1; no clear D gene. This CDR3 contains 14 residues. Germline-derived CDR1 and CDR2 are SGHRS and YFSETQ. Trimming removed 4 bases from V and 7 bases from J, with 15 bases in between. CDR3 residues: CASSHRFDGNEQFF. The CDR3 DNA sequence: TGCGCCAGCAGCCATAGATTCGACGGGAATGAGCAGTTCTTC.

This clonotype was observed a few times. The chain employs TRBV7-8 and TRBJ2-7, with 7 bases fitting TRBD1. After removal of 2 bases from V and 3 bases from J, the junction contained 4 bases not matched to a gene. Germline values: CDR1 SGHVS, CDR2 FQNEAQ. The CDR3 extends over 14 amino acids. DNA for the CDR3: TGTGCCAGCAGCTTACTACAGGGGTACTACGAGCAGTACTTC. Translation gives CASSLLQGYYEQYF.

This clonotype was detected only a few times. The chain joins TRBV6-2 or TRBV6-3 to TRBJ2-2; TRBD2 aligns across 8 bases. Germline V gene data show CDR1 as MNHEY and CDR2 as SVGEGT. Trimming at V came to 2 bases and at J to 3 bases, leaving 8 bases not matched to a gene. The CDR3 is 17 amino acids. CDR3 nucleotides: TGTGCCAGCAGTTACCCCGCTGGGACTAGGTACACCGGGGAGCTGTTTTTT. It translates to CASSYPAGTRYTGELFF.

The chain has TRBV3-1 and TRBJ2-1; weak D call: TRBD2 (7 bases). Germline V lookup: CDR1 LGHDT, CDR2 YNNKEL (reference sequence). V lost 0 bases, J lost 4 bases, and 19 bases lay in between. This CDR3 is built from 18 residues. CDR3 coding DNA: TGTGCCAGCAGCCAAGAAGGGGGGGTTGCTAGGTCGTACAATGAGCAGTTCTTC. The encoded protein is CASSQEGGVARSYNEQFF.